This entry features one T cell receptor (beta chain) sequence. Its antigen is not identified. The PCR made use of 60 Vbeta and 13 Jbeta primers. Assay: immunoSEQ multiplex PCR; the TCRdb copy retains only in-frame clones and omits some. The sample records approximately 150,000 clones, about 72% being singletons. The sample comes from a study of cytomegalovirus exposure and HLA in healthy donors. Study-wide points: In a later analysis, at a false discovery rate of 0.05, under 20,000 TCR beta sequences matched HLA alleles. Researchers had no immune exposure information except CMV serostatus available. Most TCR beta V segments were productive about 90% or about 30% of the time in an earlier analysis.

The receptor comes from a man aged 60 to 75 in good health and CMV-seronegative. What was sequenced was PBMCs.

Here the CDR3 reads CATKPGLSTDTQYF. In DNA form, the CDR3 reads TGTGCCACGAAACCGGGACTTAGCACAGATACGCAGTATTTT. The chain joins TRBV2 to TRBJ2-3; tentative D call: TRBD2 (6 bases). Germline CDR1 and CDR2: SNHLY and FYNNEI. CDR3 size: 14 residues. V lost 10 bases to trimming and J lost 0 bases, with 14 bases between them.